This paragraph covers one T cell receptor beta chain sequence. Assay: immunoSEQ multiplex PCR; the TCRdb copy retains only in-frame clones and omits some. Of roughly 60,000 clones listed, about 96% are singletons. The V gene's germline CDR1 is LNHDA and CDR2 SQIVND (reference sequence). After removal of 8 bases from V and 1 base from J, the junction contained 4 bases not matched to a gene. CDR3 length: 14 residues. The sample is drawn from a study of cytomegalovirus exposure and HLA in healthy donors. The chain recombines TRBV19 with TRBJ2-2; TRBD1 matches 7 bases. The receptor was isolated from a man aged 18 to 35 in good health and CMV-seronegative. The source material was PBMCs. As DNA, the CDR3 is TGTGCCAGTCACAGGGGTAGGAACACCGGGGAGCTGTTTTTT. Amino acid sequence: CASHRGRNTGELFF.